This paragraph covers one T cell receptor beta chain sequence. These data originate in a study of blood T cell repertoires in COVID-19. Study context: Acute-phase and convalescent COVID-19 samples originated in the United States, Italy and Spain. T cells, B-cell-depleted T cells, or PBMCs provided the cDNA or gDNA that served as material.

The authors' processing: Counts of nucleated cells, estimated from reference gene primer amplification, were obtained. Measured with immunoSEQ multiplex PCR; TCRdb has only the in-frame clones, and not every one. V and J calls and clone size are those listed in that table; D and trimming were worked out from the DNA. Altogether more than 80,000 clones are present, more than 80% being singletons, with the ten largest covering 11% to 15%. The CDR3 sequence is 13 residues long. The V gene's germline CDR1 is LNHDA and CDR2 SQIVND (reference sequence). V was pared by 8 bases and J by 8 bases, with 15 bases between.

The chain recombines TRBV19 with TRBJ1-4; possibly TRBD1 for D (6 bases). The sequenced material came from peripheral blood. The source is a woman in her sixties with acute or convalescent COVID-19. The CDR3: CASSTGPEEKLFF. The DNA of the CDR3 is TGTGCCAGTTCGACAGGCCCCGAGGAAAAACTGTTTTTT.